The next 3 T cell receptor beta chains were all read from a single sample in a study of T cells in Graves' hyperthyroidism and ophthalmopathy. RNA transcripts provided the source from which TCR beta CDR3 regions were amplified. Using the HTBI primer set, a first-round RT-PCR was run on the TCR CDR3. TCRdb processed the multiplex PCR reads anew with MiXCR; each CDR3 protein has one entry. The sample holds hundreds of thousands of distinct CDR3 sequences, about two fifths seen once. Sequenced input: blood. These receptors came from a man aged 18 to 30 with Graves' hyperthyroidism.

The V gene is TRBV7-8, the J gene TRBJ1-5; D is uncertain. Germline assignment: CDR1 SGHVS and CDR2 FQNEAQ. The CDR3 is made up of 13 amino acids. Trimming shortened V by 2 bases and J by 10 bases, and 12 bases separated the two germline ends. The CDR3 DNA follows: TGTGCCAGCAGCTTACCCGGGGTGGGACCCCAGCATTTT. Its translation: CASSLPGVGPQHF.

This chain joins TRBV9 and TRBJ2-2, with D possibly being TRBD1 or TRBD2 (5 bases each). Between the trimmed V and J ends, which lost 0 bases and 6 bases, there was a span of 15 bases. CDR1 is SGDLS, CDR2 YYNGEE, per germline. The CDR3 contains 16 residues. The CDR3 sequence is CASSVAGTPLSGELFF. The CDR3 coding sequence is TGTGCCAGCAGCGTAGCCGGGACCCCCTTATCCGGGGAGCTGTTTTTT.

The CDR3 sequence: CASSREPLQSETQYF. CDR3 coding DNA: TGCGCCAGCAGTCGTGAACCCCTACAGTCGGAGACCCAGTACTTC. The rearrangement links TRBV4-3 to TRBJ2-5; D uncertain. Deletions cut 6 bases from V and 5 bases from J, with 19 bases between. This CDR3 is 15 amino acids long. Germline CDR1 LGHNA, CDR2 YSLEER.